This TCR beta chain emerged from a study of T-cell reconstitution after alpha-beta-depleted transplantation in children (dated by TCRdb to the mid-2010s). Notes on the research overall: Using TCR repertoire profiling, the study followed T-cell immune reconstitution in a quantitative way in children after TCRalphabeta/CD19-depleted allogeneic hematopoietic cell transplantation. General study outcomes and caveats: The high TCRbeta diversity at day 60 in some patients was ascribed to recipient T cells and intrathymic progenitors that had survived conditioning. About two months after transplant, the apparently early recovery of alphabetaT-cell counts reportedly depended on just several hundred clones that had expanded rapidly and came from non-depleted graft cells. Over the following months the frequencies of hyperexpanded clones went down, and after one year T-cell counts and TCRbeta diversity were mostly credited to newly produced T cells.

The sample's treatment or condition label, decoded: allogeneic hematopoietic cell transplantation with graft depleted of TCRalphabeta T cells and CD19 B cells. Transplant recipients were children who received TCRalphabeta/CD19-depleted allogeneic hematopoietic cell grafts. The protocol used for the library was PCR. Sequencing relied on an Illumina HiSeq 2500. TCR library preparation used molecular barcoding, with unique molecular identifiers applied to normalize quantification of the TCRbeta repertoire. The public reads were run again by TCRdb, first through fastp at Q25 and then through MiXCR, and only productive beta chains were kept. Each CDR3 protein appears once, grouped with its most common genes and DNA. The sample has around 440,000 distinct CDR3 sequences on record, over 9.5% of them singletons. The ten largest make up 2% of the sample. CDR1 MNHEY and CDR2 SMNVEV were looked up in the germline V gene (reference sequence). Measured from the cysteine to the phenylalanine, the CDR3 is 14 residues long. Just CDR3 DNA is preserved here, 42 bases in frame from base 1. V and J lose 2 bases and 8 bases, and a span of 12 bases separates them.

This clonotype was counted ten times or more. There is no known antigen for this receptor. It has no much larger one-base neighbor in the sample; base qualities were not kept. The TCR was taken from a child under 10 years old with inherited bone marrow failure, due to receive a stem cell transplant. The material sequenced was PBMCs, taken before TCRalphabeta/CD19-depleted stem cell transplant. The rearrangement combines TRBV27 with TRBJ2-2; perhaps TRBD1 is the D gene, with 6 bases matching. The CDR3 is CASSLVRGKGELFF. The base sequence is TGTGCCAGCAGTTTAGTCAGGGGCAAGGGGGAGCTGTTTTTT.